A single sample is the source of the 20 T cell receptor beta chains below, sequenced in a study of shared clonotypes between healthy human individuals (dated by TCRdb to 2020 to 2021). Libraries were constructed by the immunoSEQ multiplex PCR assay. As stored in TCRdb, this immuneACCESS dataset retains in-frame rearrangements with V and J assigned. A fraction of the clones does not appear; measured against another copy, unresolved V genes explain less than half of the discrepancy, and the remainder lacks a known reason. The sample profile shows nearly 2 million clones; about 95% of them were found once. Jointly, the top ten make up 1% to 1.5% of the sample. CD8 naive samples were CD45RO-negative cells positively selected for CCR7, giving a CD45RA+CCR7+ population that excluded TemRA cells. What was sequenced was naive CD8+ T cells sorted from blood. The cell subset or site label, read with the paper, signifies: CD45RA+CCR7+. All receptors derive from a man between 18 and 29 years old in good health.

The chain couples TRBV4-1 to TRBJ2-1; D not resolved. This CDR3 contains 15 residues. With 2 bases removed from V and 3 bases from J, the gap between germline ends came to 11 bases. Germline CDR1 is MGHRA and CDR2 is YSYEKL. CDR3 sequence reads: CASSQSLERYNEQFF. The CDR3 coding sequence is TGCGCCAGCAGCCAAAGCCTAGAACGCTACAATGAGCAGTTCTTC.

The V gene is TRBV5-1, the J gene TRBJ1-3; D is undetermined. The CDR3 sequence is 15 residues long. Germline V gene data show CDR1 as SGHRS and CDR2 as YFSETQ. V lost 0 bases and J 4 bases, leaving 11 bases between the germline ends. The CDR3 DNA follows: TGCGCCAGCAGCTTGGATACAAACGACGGAAACACCATATATTTT. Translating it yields CASSLDTNDGNTIYF.

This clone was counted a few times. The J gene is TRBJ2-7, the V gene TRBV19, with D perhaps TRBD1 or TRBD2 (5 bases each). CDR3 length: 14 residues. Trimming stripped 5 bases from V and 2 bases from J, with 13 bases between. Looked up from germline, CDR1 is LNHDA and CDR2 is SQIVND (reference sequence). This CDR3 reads CASSPAGTAYEQYF. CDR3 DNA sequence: TGTGCCAGTAGTCCGGCCGGGACGGCCTACGAGCAGTACTTC. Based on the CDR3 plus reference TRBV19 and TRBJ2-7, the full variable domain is DGGITQSPKYLFRKEGQNVTLSCEQNLNHDAMYWYRQDPGQGLRLIYYSQIVNDFQKGDIAEGYSVSREKKESFPLTVTSAQKNPTAFYLCASSPAGTAYEQYFGPGTRLTVT.

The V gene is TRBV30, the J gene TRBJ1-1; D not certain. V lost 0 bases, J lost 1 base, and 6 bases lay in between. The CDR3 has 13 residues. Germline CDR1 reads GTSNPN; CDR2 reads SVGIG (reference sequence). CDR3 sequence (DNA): TGTGCCTGGAGTGTAAATTGGAACACTGAAGCTTTCTTT. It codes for CAWSVNWNTEAFF.

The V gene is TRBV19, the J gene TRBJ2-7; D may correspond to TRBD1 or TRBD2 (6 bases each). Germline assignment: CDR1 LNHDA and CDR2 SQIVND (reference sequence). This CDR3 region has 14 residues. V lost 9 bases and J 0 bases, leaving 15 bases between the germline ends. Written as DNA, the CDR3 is TGTGCCAGCCCCCGAAGGGGGGCCTCCTACGAGCAGTACTTC. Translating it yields CASPRRGASYEQYF.

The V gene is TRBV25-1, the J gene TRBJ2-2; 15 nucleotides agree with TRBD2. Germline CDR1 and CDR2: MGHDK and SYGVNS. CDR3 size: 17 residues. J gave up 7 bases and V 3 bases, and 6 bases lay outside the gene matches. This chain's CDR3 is CASSDWTSGGAGGELFF. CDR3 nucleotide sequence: TGTGCCAGCAGTGATTGGACTAGCGGGGGGGCTGGCGGGGAGCTGTTTTTT.

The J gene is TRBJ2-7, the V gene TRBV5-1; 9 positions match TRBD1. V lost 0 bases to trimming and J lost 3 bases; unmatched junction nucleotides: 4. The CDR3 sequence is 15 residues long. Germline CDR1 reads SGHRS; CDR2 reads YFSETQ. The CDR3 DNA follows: TGCGCCAGCAGCTTGGGACAGGGGGTTTTCTACGAGCAGTACTTC. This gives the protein CASSLGQGVFYEQYF.

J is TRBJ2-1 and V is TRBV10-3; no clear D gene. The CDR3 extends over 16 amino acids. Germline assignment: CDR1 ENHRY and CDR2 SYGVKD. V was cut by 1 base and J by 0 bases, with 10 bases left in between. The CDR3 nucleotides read TGTGCCATCAGTGAGTTGGCAGATGGCTCCTACAATGAGCAGTTCTTC. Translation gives CAISELADGSYNEQFF.

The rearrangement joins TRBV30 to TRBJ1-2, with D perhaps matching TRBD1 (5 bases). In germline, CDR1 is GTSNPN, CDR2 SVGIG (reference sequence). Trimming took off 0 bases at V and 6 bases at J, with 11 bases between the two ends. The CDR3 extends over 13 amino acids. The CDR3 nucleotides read TGTGCCTGGAGTGTAGGGGTTCGGGATGGCTACACCTTC. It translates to CAWSVGVRDGYTF. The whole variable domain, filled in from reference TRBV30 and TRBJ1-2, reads SQTIHQWPATLVQPVGSPLSLECTVEGTSNPNLYWYRQAAGRGLQLLFYSVGIGQISSEVPQNLSASRPQDRQFILSSKKLLLSDSGFYLCAWSVGVRDGYTFGSGTRLTVV.

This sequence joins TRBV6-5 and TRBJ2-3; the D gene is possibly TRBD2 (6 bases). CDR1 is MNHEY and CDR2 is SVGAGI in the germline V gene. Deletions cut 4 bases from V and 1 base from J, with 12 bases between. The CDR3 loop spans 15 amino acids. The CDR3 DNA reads TGTGCCAGCAGTTCTGCGGGGTATGGCACAGATACGCAGTATTTT. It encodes CASSSAGYGTDTQYF.

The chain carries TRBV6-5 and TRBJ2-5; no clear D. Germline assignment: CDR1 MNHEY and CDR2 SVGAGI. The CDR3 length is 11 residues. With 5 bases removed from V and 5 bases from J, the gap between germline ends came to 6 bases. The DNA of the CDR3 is TGTGCCAGCAGTACCGACGAGACCCAGTACTTC. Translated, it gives CASSTDETQYF.

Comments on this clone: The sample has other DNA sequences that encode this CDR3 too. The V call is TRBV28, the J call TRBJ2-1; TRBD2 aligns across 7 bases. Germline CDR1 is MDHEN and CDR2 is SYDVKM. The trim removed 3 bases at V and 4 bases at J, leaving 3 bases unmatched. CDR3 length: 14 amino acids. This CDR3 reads CASSLGGGYNEQFF. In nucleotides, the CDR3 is TGTGCCAGCAGTTTGGGCGGGGGTTACAATGAGCAGTTCTTC. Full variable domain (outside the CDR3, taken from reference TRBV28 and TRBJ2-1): DVKVTQSSRYLVKRTGEKVFLECVQDMDHENMFWYRQDPGLGLRLIYFSYDVKMKEKGDIPEGYSVSREKKERFSLILESASTNQTSMYLCASSLGGGYNEQFFGPGTRLTVL.

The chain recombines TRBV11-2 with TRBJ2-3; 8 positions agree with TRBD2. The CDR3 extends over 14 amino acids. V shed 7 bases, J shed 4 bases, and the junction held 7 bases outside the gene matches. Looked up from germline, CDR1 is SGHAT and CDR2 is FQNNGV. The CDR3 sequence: CASTLGGRSDTQYF. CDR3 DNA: TGTGCCAGCACCCTTGGCGGGAGGTCAGATACGCAGTATTTT.

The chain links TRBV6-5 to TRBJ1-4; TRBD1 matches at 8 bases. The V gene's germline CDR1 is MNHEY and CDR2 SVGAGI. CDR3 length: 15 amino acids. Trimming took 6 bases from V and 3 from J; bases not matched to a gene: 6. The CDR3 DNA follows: TGTGCCAGCAGGCCGAGGACAGGGTCTAATGAAAAACTGTTTTTT. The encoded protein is CASRPRTGSNEKLFF.

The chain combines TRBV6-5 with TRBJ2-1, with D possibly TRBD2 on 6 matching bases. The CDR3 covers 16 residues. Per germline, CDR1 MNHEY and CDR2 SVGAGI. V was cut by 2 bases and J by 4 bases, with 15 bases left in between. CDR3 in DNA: TGTGCCAGCAGTTACGGAGATGGACTAACTTACAATGAGCAGTTCTTC. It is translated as CASSYGDGLTYNEQFF.

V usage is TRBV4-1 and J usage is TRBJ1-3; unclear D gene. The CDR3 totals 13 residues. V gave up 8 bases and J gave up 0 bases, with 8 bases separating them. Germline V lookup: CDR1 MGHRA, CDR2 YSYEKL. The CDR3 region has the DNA TGCGCCAGCTCCACCAACTCTGGAAACACCATATATTTT. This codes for CASSTNSGNTIYF.

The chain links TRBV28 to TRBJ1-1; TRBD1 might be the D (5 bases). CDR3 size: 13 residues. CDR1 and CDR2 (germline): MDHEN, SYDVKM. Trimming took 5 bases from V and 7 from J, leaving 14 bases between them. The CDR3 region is CASSISGGREAFF. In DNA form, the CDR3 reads TGTGCCAGCAGTATCTCCGGGGGACGTGAAGCTTTCTTT.

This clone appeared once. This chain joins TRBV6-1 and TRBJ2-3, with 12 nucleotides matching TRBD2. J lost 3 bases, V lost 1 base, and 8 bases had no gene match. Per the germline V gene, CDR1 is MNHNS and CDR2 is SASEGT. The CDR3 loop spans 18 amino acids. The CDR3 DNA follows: TGTGCCAGCAGTGAAGACGGTGGACTAGCGGGGATAACAGATACGCAGTATTTT. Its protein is CASSEDGGLAGITDTQYF.

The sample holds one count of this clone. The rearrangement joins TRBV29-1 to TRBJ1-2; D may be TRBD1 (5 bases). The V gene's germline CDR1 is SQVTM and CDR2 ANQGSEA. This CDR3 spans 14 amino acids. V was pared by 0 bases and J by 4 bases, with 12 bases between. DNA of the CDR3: TGCAGCGTTGAAGACAGGGATCTCGGCTATGGCTACACCTTC. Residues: CSVEDRDLGYGYTF.

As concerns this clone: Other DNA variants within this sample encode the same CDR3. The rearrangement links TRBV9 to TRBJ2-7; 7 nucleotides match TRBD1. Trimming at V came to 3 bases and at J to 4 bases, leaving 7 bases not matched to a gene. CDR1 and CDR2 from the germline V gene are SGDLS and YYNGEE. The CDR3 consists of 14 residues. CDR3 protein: CASSATGATYEQYF. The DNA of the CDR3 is TGTGCCAGCAGCGCCACAGGGGCGACTTACGAGCAGTACTTC. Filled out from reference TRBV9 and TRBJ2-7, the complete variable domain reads DSGVTQTPKHLITATGQRVTLRCSPRSGDLSVYWYQQSLDQGLQFLIQYYNGEERAKGNILERFSAQQFPDLHSELNLSSLELGDSALYFCASSATGATYEQYFGPGTRLTVT.